This entry describes one TCR beta chain. What it binds is not known. Regarding donors, all were healthy bone marrow donors. While unrecorded immune exposures were likely, the donors were nominally healthy when sampled. The CDR3 loop spans 15 amino acids. The germline V and J ends were trimmed by 3 bases and 6 bases, with 17 bases remaining between them. Germline CDR1 is SGHRS and CDR2 is YFSETQ. This record comes from a study of cytomegalovirus exposure and HLA in healthy donors. General study points: The study assumed roughly uniform donor sequencing depth for presence/absence analyses. Later genetic work tied a missense DCLRE1C variant to beta-chain V and J trimming.

In the PCR, 60 Vbeta and 13 Jbeta primers were used. Only in-frame clones appear in the TCRdb table, and some are missing; sequencing was by immunoSEQ multiplex PCR. Of 150,000 or so clones listed, roughly 88% are singletons. This receptor was identified in a man between 18 and 29 years old in good health and CMV-seropositive. The sample taken for sequencing was PBMCs. This sequence joins TRBV5-1 and TRBJ2-3, with D perhaps matching TRBD2 (5 bases). The CDR3 coding sequence is TGCGCCAGCAGCTCGCCTAGTGCGGGCGAGGATACGCAGTATTTT. It yields the protein CASSSPSAGEDTQYF.